This T cell receptor beta chain was sequenced for a study of regulatory T cells in long-lasting Graves disease. About the study: Persistence in Graves' disease required over 5 years of antithyroid drugs plus positive TSH receptor antibodies. Findings and caveats of the study: Persistent disease showed a preference for TRBV28, TRBJ1-2 and TRBJ2-5.

As to time point: persistent/refractory GD, antithyroid drugs over 5 years with positive TRAb. RNA isolated from PBMCs was used to make the TCR library. Both iRepertoire HTBI primers and Arm-PCR of CDR3 regions were used to build the TCR beta libraries. TCRdb re-called the multiplex PCR reads through MiXCR, storing one row per CDR3 protein. The table records a few hundred thousand distinct CDR3 sequences, roughly 24% of them present only once. This clonotype was seen ten or more times. Its antigen is unknown. CDR1 and CDR2 (germline): MNHEY, SVGAGI. With 4 bases clipped from V and 4 bases from J, the junction kept 9 bases outside the gene matches. This CDR3 contains 15 residues.

This chain joins TRBV6-5 and TRBJ2-7; 8 bases are shared with TRBD2. This sample comprised peripheral blood mononuclear cells (PBMCs), obtained when the disease was refractory, from a patient treated with antithyroid drugs. This sequence was found in a woman in her thirties or forties with Graves disease. CDR3 residues: CASSLYSGILYEQYF. In DNA, the CDR3 is TGTGCCAGCAGTTTGTATAGCGGGATTTTATACGAGCAGTACTTC.